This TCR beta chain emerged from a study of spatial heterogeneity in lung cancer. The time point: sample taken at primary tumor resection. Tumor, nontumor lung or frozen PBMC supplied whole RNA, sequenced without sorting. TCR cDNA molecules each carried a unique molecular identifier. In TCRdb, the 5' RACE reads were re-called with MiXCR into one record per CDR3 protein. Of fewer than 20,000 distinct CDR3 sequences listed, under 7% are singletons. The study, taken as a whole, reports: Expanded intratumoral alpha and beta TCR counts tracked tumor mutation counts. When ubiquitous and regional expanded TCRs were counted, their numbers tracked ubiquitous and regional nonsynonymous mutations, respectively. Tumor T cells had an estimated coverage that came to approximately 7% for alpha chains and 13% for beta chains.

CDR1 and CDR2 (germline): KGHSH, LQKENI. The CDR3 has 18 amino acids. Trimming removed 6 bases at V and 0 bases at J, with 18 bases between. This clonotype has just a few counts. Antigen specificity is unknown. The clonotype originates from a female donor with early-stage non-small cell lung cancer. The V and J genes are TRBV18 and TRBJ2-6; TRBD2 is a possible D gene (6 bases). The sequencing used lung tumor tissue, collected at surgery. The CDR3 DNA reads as TGTGCCAGCTCCTCACTTCCAGCGGGTTTCTCTGGGGCCAACGTCCTGACTTTC. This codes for CASSSLPAGFSGANVLTF.